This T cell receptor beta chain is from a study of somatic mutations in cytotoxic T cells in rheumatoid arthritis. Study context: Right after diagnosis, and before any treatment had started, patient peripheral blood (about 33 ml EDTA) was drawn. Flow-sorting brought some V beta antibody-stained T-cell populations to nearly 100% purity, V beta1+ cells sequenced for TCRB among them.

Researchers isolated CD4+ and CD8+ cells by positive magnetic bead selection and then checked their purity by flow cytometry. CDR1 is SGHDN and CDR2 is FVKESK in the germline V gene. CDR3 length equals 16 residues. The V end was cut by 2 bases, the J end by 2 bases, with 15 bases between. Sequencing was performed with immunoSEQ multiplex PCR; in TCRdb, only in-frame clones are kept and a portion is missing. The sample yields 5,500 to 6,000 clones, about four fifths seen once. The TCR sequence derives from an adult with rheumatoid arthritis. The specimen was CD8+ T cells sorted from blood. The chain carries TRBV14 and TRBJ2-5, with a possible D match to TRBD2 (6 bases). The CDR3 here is CASSQIPGGAQETQYF. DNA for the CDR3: TGTGCCAGCAGCCAAATTCCTGGCGGGGCTCAAGAGACCCAGTACTTC.